A single sample is the source of the 27 T cell receptor beta chains below, sequenced in a study of CD8+CD57+ T cells in acquired aplastic anemia. For CDR3 and TCR beta VDJ profiling, genomic DNA was the template used. MiXCR was run by TCRdb on the reads, yielding one entry per CDR3 protein. The sample shows hundreds of thousands of distinct CDR3 sequences, about two thirds of them seen only once. Specimen: sorted CD4+, CD8+, or CD8+CD57+ T cells (not recorded which) from PBMCs. The receptors derive from a human donor in good health, serving as a control.

In the case of this clonotype: Germline and junction disagree at one end, which may indicate a read error. The gene calls are TRBV5-1 and TRBJ2-3; no clear D. Germline V gene sequence: CDR1 SGHRS, CDR2 YFSETQ. The CDR3 contains 14 residues. The CDR3 coding sequence is TGTGCCAGCAGCTTGCCAGACCTTCCAGAGGACCAGTATTTT. Translated: CASSLPDLPEDQYF.

The count of this clonotype is one. The V and J genes are TRBV19 and TRBJ1-4; D remains unclear. V was cut by 6 bases and J by 14 bases, with 25 bases left in between. The CDR3 contains 15 residues. Germline CDR1 LNHDA, CDR2 SQIVND (reference sequence). Written as DNA, the CDR3 is TGTGCCAGTAGCTCGGGCGGAGGATTAGGTGAAGCTCTGTTTTTT. Amino acid sequence: CASSSGGGLGEALFF.

In regard to this clonotype: One end of the junction does not line up with germline, which may come from a read error. V and J are TRBV5-1 and TRBJ1-3; D unresolved. Germline V lookup: CDR1 SGHRS, CDR2 YFSETQ. This CDR3 has 14 amino acids. The CDR3 DNA reads TGTGCCAGCAGCGTGTCGGGAGGTGGAAACACCATATATTTT. Its translation is CASSVSGGGNTIYF.

A few counts support this clonotype. This chain uses TRBV25-1 with TRBJ1-2, with TRBD1 identical over 9 bases. The CDR3 has 14 amino acids. Germline trimming cut 3 bases from V and 6 bases from J; bases unmatched to any gene: 5. The germline CDR1 and CDR2 sequences are MGHDK and SYGVNS. CDR3 nucleotide sequence: TGTGCCAGCAGTGAGGGACAGGGAGGTGATGGCTACACCTTC. This sequence encodes CASSEGQGGDGYTF.

This clonotype was counted only a few times. One base away lies a much larger clone, so this may be a sequencing read error. It is likely a read error, because the conserved phenylalanine at the end of the CDR3 is missing. This chain uses TRBV12-3 or TRBV12-4 with TRBJ1-2; 7 positions agree with TRBD1. The CDR3 is 13 residues long. V was clipped by 6 bases and J by 4 bases; unmatched bases: 5. The CDR3 bases are TGTGCCAGCAGCCTCCGGGACAGCTATGGCTACACCTCC. This encodes CASSLRDSYGYTS.

V and J are TRBV4-3 and TRBJ2-6; D is unclear. Germline CDR1 reads LGHNA; CDR2 reads YSLEER. This CDR3 contains 16 residues. Trimming removed 3 bases from V and 4 bases from J, with 13 bases in between. Here the CDR3 DNA reads TGCGCCAGCAGCCATGCCGTCCAGCAGGGGGCCAACGTCCTGACTTTC. This encodes CASSHAVQQGANVLTF.

This clonotype was seen ten or more times. The gene calls are TRBV7-8 and TRBJ1-4; D unresolved. The CDR3 runs 15 residues. In germline, CDR1 is SGHVS, CDR2 FQNEAQ. Deletions cut 3 bases from V and 6 bases from J, with 14 bases between. The CDR3 here is CASSFRTGYDEKLFF. The CDR3 coding sequence is TGTGCCAGCAGCTTTCGGACCGGCTATGATGAAAAACTGTTTTTT.

This clonotype was detected only a few times. The V and J genes are TRBV2 and TRBJ1-2; D perhaps matches TRBD1 (5 bases). The CDR3 runs to 14 residues. Germline CDR1 reads SNHLY; CDR2 reads FYNNEI. Trimming shortened V by 1 base and J by 5 bases, and 11 bases separated the two germline ends. This chain's CDR3 is CASSEGQGYYGYTF. In DNA form, the CDR3 reads TGTGCCAGCAGTGAAGGGCAGGGTTATTATGGCTACACCTTC.

In regard to this clonotype: An end of the junction does not agree with germline; a read error may underlie this. This chain joins TRBV7-9 and TRBJ2-3, with a tentative D call TRBD1 (5 bases). This CDR3 contains 13 residues. Per the germline V gene, CDR1 is SEHNR and CDR2 is FQNEAQ (reference sequence). CDR3 DNA: TGTGCCAGCAGCTTAGAGTGCAGGGATCAGCCATCATTT. It is translated as CASSLECRDQPSF.

With respect to this clonotype: Likely a read error: the CDR3 ends without its conserved phenylalanine or tryptophan. The V call is TRBV6-1, the J call TRBJ2-7; D is perhaps TRBD1 (6 bases). V lost 5 bases to trimming and J lost 6 bases, with 14 bases between them. The germline CDR1 and CDR2 sequences are MNHNS and SASEGT. CDR3 size: 13 residues. CDR3 residues: CASSFQGSGEQYL. The CDR3 DNA reads TGTGCCAGCAGTTTCCAGGGGTCCGGCGAGCAGTACCTC.

This chain uses TRBV20-1 with TRBJ1-2, with 8 nucleotides matching TRBD1. With V trimmed by 1 base and J by 1 base, 14 bases remained unmatched. The germline V gene has CDR1 DFQATT and CDR2 SNEGSKA (reference sequence). The CDR3 spans 18 residues. The CDR3 loop reads CSARARTGRAGFNYGYTF. For the CDR3, the DNA is TGCAGTGCTAGAGCGAGGACAGGGAGAGCAGGATTTAACTATGGCTACACCTTC.

The rearrangement links TRBV2 to TRBJ2-1; TRBD2 matches 8 bases. In germline, CDR1 is SNHLY, CDR2 FYNNEI. The CDR3 has 15 amino acids. J lost 7 bases, V lost 7 bases, and 12 bases had no gene match. This CDR3 is CASNLPGGARNEQFF. The CDR3 coding sequence is TGTGCCAGCAATCTACCGGGGGGGGCTCGGAATGAGCAGTTCTTC.

The rearrangement joins TRBV5-1 to TRBJ2-1; possible D gene TRBD2, 6 bases. From germline, CDR1 is SGHRS and CDR2 YFSETQ. V lost 1 base and J lost 4, with 15 bases in between. The CDR3 has 16 residues. CDR3 amino acids: CASSLISGTQYNEQFF. As DNA, the CDR3 is TGCGCCAGCAGCTTGATATCCGGGACTCAATACAATGAGCAGTTCTTC.

The chain's CDR3 is CASSLVSPTGEQYF. The CDR3 nucleotides read TGCGCCAGCAGCTTGGTTTCCCCCACAGGCGAGCAGTACTTC. This chain connects TRBV5-1 to TRBJ2-7, with a weak D call TRBD1 (5 bases). The germline V and J ends were trimmed by 0 bases and 6 bases, with 13 bases remaining between them. The CDR3 runs 14 residues. CDR1 is SGHRS, CDR2 YFSETQ, per germline.

This clonotype was counted between two and nine times. The CDR3 here is CASRLTGGNTEAFF. As DNA, the CDR3 is TGTGCCAGTAGGTTGACAGGGGGCAACACTGAAGCTTTCTTT. V and J are TRBV19 and TRBJ1-1, with 10 bases that match TRBD1. Germline V gene data show CDR1 as LNHDA and CDR2 as SQIVND (reference sequence). The CDR3 runs to 14 residues. Germline trimming cut 6 bases from V and 2 bases from J; bases unmatched to any gene: 3.

This clonotype came up many times. The V gene is TRBV20-1, the J gene TRBJ2-1, with 11 bases identical to TRBD2. Per germline, CDR1 DFQATT and CDR2 SNEGSKA (reference sequence). The CDR3 loop spans 15 amino acids. Trimming removed 5 bases from V and 4 bases from J; junction bases left unmatched: 7. CDR3 in amino acids: CSAPLTSGVYNEQFF. The CDR3 region has the DNA TGCAGTGCTCCTCTGACTAGCGGGGTTTACAATGAGCAGTTCTTC.

This clonotype was found many times. The chain has TRBV6-6 and TRBJ1-1; D is ambiguous. Deletions cut 6 bases from V and 0 bases from J, with 11 bases between. This CDR3 is built from 14 residues. Germline loops: CDR1 MNHNY, CDR2 SVGAGI (reference sequence). The DNA of the CDR3 is TGTGCCAGCAGACAAAAGGGCCTGAACACTGAAGCTTTCTTT. It translates to CASRQKGLNTEAFF.

J is TRBJ2-7 and V is TRBV9; TRBD1 might be the D (5 bases). The CDR3 sequence is 14 residues long. The V gene's germline CDR1 is SGDLS and CDR2 YYNGEE. Trimming removed 2 bases from V and 8 bases from J, with 17 bases in between. The CDR3 region has the DNA TGTGCCAGCAGCGTGGACACCGATCTGCCCCAGCAGTACTTC. Protein product: CASSVDTDLPQQYF. The full variable domain, in which reference TRBV9 and TRBJ2-7 provide the parts outside the CDR3, is DSGVTQTPKHLITATGQRVTLRCSPRSGDLSVYWYQQSLDQGLQFLIQYYNGEERAKGNILERFSAQQFPDLHSELNLSSLELGDSALYFCASSVDTDLPQQYFGPGTRLTVT.

Notes on this clonotype: Because it lacks the conserved phenylalanine or tryptophan at the end, this CDR3 is likely a read error. The DNA is left out, because the CDR3 cannot be placed on it with certainty; the CDR3 is given as TCRdb lists it. The gene calls are TRBV25-1 and TRBJ2-2; the table's D gene call, TRBD1, was not cross checked with the DNA. Per the germline V gene, CDR1 is MGHDK and CDR2 is SYGVNS. The CDR3 totals 14 residues, both ends included. The CDR3 loop reads CASTGAVLHGELLY.

As for this clonotype: The junction departs from germline at one end; a sequencing error may be responsible. The rearrangement joins TRBV2 to TRBJ1-4; D ambiguous. CDR1 is SNHLY and CDR2 is FYNNEI in the germline V gene. This CDR3 has 13 amino acids. For the CDR3, the DNA is TGTGCCAGCAGTGGAGGACTAACGGCCGGGGTGCTGTTT. This encodes CASSGGLTAGVLF.

This clonotype came up many times. The chain couples TRBV12-3 or TRBV12-4 to TRBJ2-1; D unresolved. This CDR3 has 14 amino acids. V lost 7 bases, J lost 0 bases, and 10 bases lay in between. The CDR3, as DNA: TGTGCCAGCACCCACCCAAACTCCTACAATGAGCAGTTCTTC. It specifies CASTHPNSYNEQFF.

CDR3 residues: CSGDRGGLNYGYTF. CDR3 sequence (DNA): TGCAGCGGGGACAGGGGAGGACTTAACTATGGCTACACCTTC. The chain links TRBV29-1 to TRBJ1-2; the match to TRBD1 covers 10 bases. J gave up 1 base and V 7 bases, and 6 bases lay outside the gene matches. Germline loops: CDR1 SQVTM, CDR2 ANQGSEA. The CDR3 is 14 amino acids.

This clonotype was recorded many times. The J gene is TRBJ1-6, the V gene TRBV5-6; D ambiguous. This CDR3 has 13 amino acids. V was trimmed by 5 bases and J by 5 bases, leaving 8 bases between them. Germline CDR1 and CDR2: SGHDT and YYEEEE. The CDR3 DNA follows: TGTGCCAGCAGGGGCTCGGATAATTCACCCCTCCACTTT. As protein: CASRGSDNSPLHF.

Note on this clonotype: The DNA is left out, because the CDR3 cannot be placed on it with certainty; the CDR3 is given as TCRdb lists it. The rearrangement joins TRBV7-2 to TRBJ1-2; the table's TRBD1 call for D was not verified on the DNA. The CDR3 totals 16 residues, both ends included. Germline V gives CDR1 SGHTA, CDR2 FQGNSA. CDR3 residues: CASSNSPCDQYFGYTF.

This clonotype appeared many times. The chain couples TRBV6-1 to TRBJ2-7; 9 bases line up with TRBD1. This CDR3 has 14 amino acids. V lost 6 bases and J lost 2; bases outside the gene matches: 5. Germline V gene sequence: CDR1 MNHNS, CDR2 SASEGT. The CDR3, as DNA: TGTGCCAGCAGACCGGGACAGGGTGCCTACGAGCAGTACTTC. This gives the protein CASRPGQGAYEQYF.

This chain uses TRBV5-5 with TRBJ1-6; the D gene is possibly TRBD1 (5 bases). V was clipped by 4 bases and J by 8 bases, with 10 bases between them. Looked up from germline, CDR1 is SGHKS and CDR2 is YYEKEE (reference sequence). The CDR3 runs to 13 residues. CDR3 sequence reads: CASSPGLHSPLHF. The CDR3 DNA follows: TGTGCCAGCAGCCCGGGACTCCATTCACCCCTCCACTTT.

This clonotype has ten or more counts. This chain joins TRBV5-6 and TRBJ2-5; D unresolved. Germline-derived CDR1 and CDR2 are SGHDT and YYEEEE. The CDR3 is 13 amino acids. V was cut by 4 bases and J by 4 bases, with 11 bases left in between. The CDR3 sequence is CASSRAQPETQYF. The CDR3 DNA reads TGTGCCAGCAGCCGGGCCCAACCAGAGACCCAGTACTTC.